Included here is one T cell receptor (beta chain) sequence, with context. Which antigen it targets is not known. It has no much larger one-base neighbor in the sample; base qualities were not kept. CDR1 is given as MNHEY and CDR2 as SMNVEV, both from the germline V gene (reference sequence). The cysteine opens and the phenylalanine closes a CDR3 of 15 amino acids. Here the CDR3 DNA is all that survives: 45 bases in frame from base 1. The junction shows trimming of 4 bases on V and 10 bases on J, and the gene matches do not reach 9 bases of it. Enrolling through a virtual design, the prospective study's participants ranged in age from roughly 18 to 90 years and lived across roughly 24 United States geographic areas. In the prospective study, participants were assigned to cohorts based on the clinical history participants reported in a screening survey and a study questionnaire. Recovered participants in ImmuneRACE Cohort 3 were defined by two consecutive negative NP/OP PCR tests, clearance by a healthcare professional, or resolution of symptoms. In the prospective study, whole blood, serum and a nasopharyngeal or oropharyngeal swab were collected from each participant by mobile phlebotomists. Additional blood draws and questionnaires over an approximately two-month period could optionally be provided by prospective study participants. Before DNA extraction, blood samples from the prospective study were shipped at room temperature or frozen.

The immunoSEQ Assay, a bias-controlled multiplex PCR, was used to amplify TCRbeta CDR3 regions from genomic DNA. As for how the authors treated the data: The number of nucleated cells in each sample was estimated by amplification of reference gene primers within the assay. To quantify the absolute abundance of each unique TCRbeta CDR3 rearrangement, sequence reads were collapsed and filtered. For each sample, productive Simpson clonality was calculated by taking the square root of Simpson's diversity index across productive rearrangements. Entries here come from immuneACCESS through TCRdb and include only in-frame sequences with V and J called. Some clones fail to appear in such tables; in the studies checked, an unresolved V gene covers under half of the shortfall, and the cause of the remainder is unknown. V and J calls and clone size are as listed in that table; D and trimming were resolved from the DNA. The sample yields roughly 160,000 clones; 84% were counted once. The top ten clonotypes cover 12% of the sample.

The entry originates in a study of blood T cell repertoires in COVID-19 (dated by TCRdb to about 2020). Looking at the study overall: Samples covering the acute and convalescent phases of COVID-19 were provided by collaborators in the United States, Italy and Spain. The material from the prospective study consisted of cDNA or gDNA derived from T cells, B-cell-depleted T cells, or PBMCs. Deeply sampled blood TCRbeta repertoires from subjects exposed to, actively infected with, or recovered from COVID-19 were included in the dataset. The repertoires were made available in a free public database intended to serve as a resource for research on the immune response to SARS-CoV-2. Samples were obtained from the ongoing ImmuneRACE study (first 160 participants) and from over 1,000 subjects provided by 6 global collaborators. Sample metadata almost always included a de-identified subject ID, COVID-19 status, age in years and sex. Where available, HLA class I and class II types were taken from metadata supplied by the sample provider and were not determined by assay-based typing.

What the work shows at the level of the full study, not this receptor alone: The amount of clinical and demographic metadata varied by source and participant and was provided uncurated.

Sequenced material: PBMCs or T cells enriched from blood (not recorded which). The TCR sequence derives from a man aged 50 to 59 who had recovered from COVID-19. This receptor chain uses TRBV27 and TRBJ1-6; TRBD1 agrees with 8 junctional bases. At the DNA level, the sequence is TGTGCCAGCAGTTCGGACAGGGTAGGGGGATCACCCCTCCACTTT. This sequence encodes CASSSDRVGGSPLHF.